A selection of T cell receptor beta chains follows, all from one sample in a study of blood T cell repertoires in COVID-19. Measured with immunoSEQ multiplex PCR; TCRdb has only the in-frame clones, and not every one. Here the sample spans over 100,000 clones, 86% being singletons. The sample comprised peripheral blood. The source is a man aged 35 to 55 with acute or convalescent COVID-19. Both conserved end residues are part of each CDR3. A D gene is named only where the DNA matches it firmly. Clone size, where shown, is once, few, many, or a class for clones that have expanded.

j_gene | v_gene | abundance | d_gene | CDR3nt | CDR3aa
TRBJ2-1 | TRBV5-1 | - | - | TGCGCCAGCAGCTCAACAGGGAGCTCCTACAATGAGCAGTTCTTC | CASSSTGSSYNEQFF
TRBJ2-2 | TRBV3-1/TRBV3-2 | - | TRBD2 | TGTGCCAGCAGCCAAGGACTAGCGGGGGGTAGCACCGGGGAGCTGTTTTTT | CASSQGLAGGSTGELFF
TRBJ1-1 | TRBV9 | - | - | TGTGCCAGCAGCGTAGTCGGACAGAACACTGAAGCTTTCTTT | CASSVVGQNTEAFF
TRBJ1-4 | TRBV3-1/TRBV3-2 | - | TRBD1 | TGTGCCAGCAGCCAAGATAGGACAGGGGTCGGTGAAAAACTGTTTTTT | CASSQDRTGVGEKLFF
TRBJ2-7 | TRBV5-4 | - | TRBD2 | TGTGCCAGCAGCTTGGCCGGGGTAGCGGGAGGATCCTACGAGCAGTACTTC | CASSLAGVAGGSYEQYF
TRBJ2-7 | TRBV11-1 | few | TRBD1 | TGTGCCAGCAGCATTTCCCGGGACAGGGCCTCCTACGAGCAGTACTTC | CASSISRDRASYEQYF
TRBJ1-5 | TRBV3-1/TRBV3-2 | once | - | TGTGCCAGCAGCCAAGATGAAGGGGTCAATCAGCCCCAGCATTTT | CASSQDEGVNQPQHF
TRBJ1-1 | TRBV5-1 | - | - | TGCGCCAGCAGCTTGGCGTTAGGACAAGAGAACACTGAAGCTTTCTTT | CASSLALGQENTEAFF
TRBJ1-5 | TRBV19 | - | TRBD1 | TGTGCCAGTAGTACCGGGACAGGGCCGTCCGCGCCCCAGCATTTT | CASSTGTGPSAPQHF
TRBJ2-3 | TRBV7-3 | - | TRBD2 | TGTGCCAGCAGCCCCGCCGCGGGGGGGCTTGGAGATACGCAGTATTTT | CASSPAAGGLGDTQYF
TRBJ2-3 | TRBV24-1 | - | - | TGTGCCACCAGTGAGCCCGACTCCGGTGGAGGATGGAGTTGGGATACGCAGTATTTT | CATSEPDSGGGWSWDTQYF
TRBJ2-1 | TRBV6-1 | - | TRBD2 | TGTGCCAGCAGTGAGCTAGCGGGGGGAGTTGATGAGCAGTTCTTC | CASSELAGGVDEQFF
TRBJ1-2 | TRBV7-9 | - | - | TGTGCCAGCAGCTTTACCCAGGGTACCTACACCTTC | CASSFTQGTYTF
TRBJ1-2 | TRBV3-1/TRBV3-2 | once | - | TGTGCCAGCAGCCAGGGGACACATGGCTACACCTTC | CASSQGTHGYTF
TRBJ2-5 | TRBV19 | - | TRBD2 | TGTGCCAGCGCGCTAGCGGGAGTCGCAGAGACCCAGTACTTC | CASALAGVAETQYF
TRBJ1-2 | TRBV29-1 | - | - | TGCAGCGTTGAAGAGTACAGGGAAAAGGGCTACACCTTC | CSVEEYREKGYTF
TRBJ1-1 | TRBV5-8 | - | - | TGTGCCAGCGCGTTGTTAGGGGCTCTAGCTTTCTTT | CASALLGALAFF
TRBJ1-5 | TRBV5-1 | - | - | TGCGCCTGCCCCAGTGGGGGGGATAGCAATCAGCCCCAGCATTTT | CACPSGGDSNQPQHF
TRBJ2-3 | TRBV9 | few | - | TGTGCCAGCAGCGTAGTGGTGGGAACGGGAGCAGATACGCAGTATTTT | CASSVVVGTGADTQYF
TRBJ2-1 | TRBV14 | - | TRBD2 | TGTGCCAGCAGCCAAGATAGTTGGCTAGCGGGTTACAATGAGCAGTTCTTC | CASSQDSWLAGYNEQFF